Many counts were recorded for the clone carrying this T cell receptor (beta chain). Its antigen is as yet unknown. These data are taken from a study of T cells in Graves' hyperthyroidism and ophthalmopathy. Study overall: Upon initial diagnosis and before any treatment, peripheral blood was collected.

Study findings and constraints: The model forecast ophthalmopathy, anticipating it by a median approximately 6.2 months before onset. Appearing also in blood were most of the thyroid clonotypes expanded above 0.001.

The ends were cut back, 1 base at V and 0 bases at J, with 6 bases in the middle. Germline CDR1 reads SGHAT; CDR2 reads FQDESV (reference sequence). The CDR3 runs 15 residues. There were TCR beta CDR3 regions amplified from RNA transcripts. The TCR CDR3 was amplified in a first-round RT-PCR using the HTBI primer set. TCRdb analysed the multiplex PCR reads with MiXCR anew, one entry per CDR3 protein. The sample has around 520,000 distinct CDR3 sequences; 14% are singletons. The genes are TRBV11-1 and TRBJ2-2; D call uncertain. This receptor was identified in a woman in her 40s with Graves' hyperthyroidism. The sample consisted of blood. The CDR3 loop is CASSLEDPNTGELFF. The CDR3 DNA reads TGTGCCAGCAGCTTAGAGGACCCGAACACCGGGGAGCTGTTTTTT.